These 31 T cell receptor beta chains came from one sample sequenced in a study of T cells in Graves' hyperthyroidism and ophthalmopathy. Template material for amplifying TCR beta CDR3 regions consisted of RNA transcripts. The HTBI set primed first-round TCR CDR3 RT-PCR. TCRdb passed the multiplex PCR reads through MiXCR, listing each CDR3 protein once. The data show 400,000 to 500,000 distinct CDR3 sequences, around 15% seen once. Sequenced: blood. The receptors derive from a woman under 30 with Graves' hyperthyroidism.

The chain links TRBV10-3 to TRBJ2-5; 9 positions agree with TRBD2. The CDR3 has 16 residues. Germline trimming cut 6 bases from V and 4 bases from J; bases unmatched to any gene: 12. Germline values: CDR1 ENHRY, CDR2 SYGVKD. DNA of the CDR3: TGTGCCATCAGCCGACTAGCGGACCGGGGTACAGAGACCCAGTACTTC. It yields the protein CAISRLADRGTETQYF.

This clonotype has ten or more counts. The chain links TRBV6-1 to TRBJ2-5; 10 bases align to TRBD1. From germline, CDR1 is MNHNS and CDR2 SASEGT. This CDR3 has 15 residues. V shed 5 bases and J 5 bases; nucleotides not matched to a gene: 8. CDR3 sequence (DNA): TGTGCCAGCAGTCAAGGGACAGGGGATGTGGAGACCCAGTACTTC. This codes for CASSQGTGDVETQYF.

This clonotype was detected ten times or more. V gene TRBV12-3 or TRBV12-4 combines with J gene TRBJ2-3; 12 nucleotides align to TRBD1. V lost 8 bases to trimming and J lost 0 bases; unmatched junction nucleotides: 3. The CDR3 runs 15 residues. Here the CDR3 DNA reads TGTGCCAGCGGGACAGGGGGCCTAAGCACAGATACGCAGTATTTT. It is translated as CASGTGGLSTDTQYF.

Ten or more counts support this clonotype. This chain joins TRBV9 and TRBJ1-1, with a tentative D call TRBD1 (5 bases). There are 15 residues in the CDR3. Germline loops: CDR1 SGDLS, CDR2 YYNGEE. V lost 0 bases to trimming and J lost 2 bases, with 11 bases between them. Here the CDR3 reads CASSVGGRENTEAFF. Here the CDR3 DNA reads TGTGCCAGCAGCGTAGGGGGGAGGGAAAACACTGAAGCTTTCTTT.

This clonotype was seen ten or more times. V usage is TRBV27 and J usage is TRBJ2-4, with a possible D match to TRBD2 (6 bases). This CDR3 is 15 amino acids long. Germline CDR1 MNHEY, CDR2 SMNVEV (reference sequence). Trimming took 6 bases from V and 8 from J, leaving 20 bases between them. The CDR3: CASSWRGREGDIQYF. The CDR3 DNA reads as TGTGCCAGCAGCTGGCGGGGCAGGGAAGGGGACATTCAGTACTTC.

Many counts were recorded for this clonotype. The chain employs TRBV12-3 or TRBV12-4 and TRBJ2-3; TRBD2 matches 8 bases. Trimming took 2 bases from V and 3 from J; bases not matched to a gene: 1. CDR3 size: 14 residues. CDR3 loop: CASSLSGGTDTQYF. CDR3 nucleotide sequence: TGTGCCAGCAGTTTATCGGGGGGGACAGATACGCAGTATTTT.

This clonotype showed up many times. This chain's CDR3 is CASTPPPTHDEQFF. DNA of the CDR3: TGTGCCAGCACCCCGCCCCCCACACACGATGAGCAGTTCTTC. The chain is built from TRBV6-1 and TRBJ2-1; D gene unclear. CDR1 is MNHNS, CDR2 SASEGT, per germline. The CDR3 totals 14 residues. With 7 bases removed from V and 8 bases from J, the gap between germline ends came to 18 bases.

Ten or more counts support this clonotype. This chain links TRBV12-3 or TRBV12-4 with TRBJ1-5; 9 bases align to TRBD1. The V segment lost 1 base and the J segment 2 bases; nucleotides outside the gene matches: 0. This CDR3 spans 15 amino acids. CDR3 sequence reads: CASSLGTGGNQPQHF. Written as DNA, the CDR3 is TGTGCCAGCAGTTTAGGGACAGGGGGCAATCAGCCCCAGCATTTT.

The rearrangement joins TRBV12-3 or TRBV12-4 to TRBJ1-6, with TRBD1 matching 9 bases. V dropped 6 bases and J dropped 5; count of bases not matched to a gene: 5. The CDR3 runs to 15 residues. The chain's CDR3 is CASRPRDRDNSPLHF. CDR3 coding DNA: TGTGCCAGCAGGCCCCGGGACAGGGATAATTCACCCCTCCACTTT.

This clonotype was counted at least ten times. The chain links TRBV11-2 to TRBJ1-2; D uncertain. This CDR3 region has 16 residues. V lost 3 bases and J 0 bases, leaving 14 bases between the germline ends. Germline V gene lookup returns CDR1 SGHAT and CDR2 FQNNGV. This CDR3 reads CASSFGRGSANYGYTF. CDR3 sequence (DNA): TGTGCCAGCAGCTTTGGACGAGGGAGTGCTAACTATGGCTACACCTTC.

This clonotype was counted a few times. This sequence joins TRBV29-1 and TRBJ1-4; D may be TRBD1 (5 bases). The CDR3 length is 14 residues. In germline, CDR1 is SQVTM, CDR2 ANQGSEA. Trimming took off 7 bases at V and 6 bases at J, with 18 bases between the two ends. The CDR3 DNA reads as TGCAGCGCCCCGCACGGGGGGGGAGATGAAAAACTGTTTTTT. This translates into CSAPHGGGDEKLFF.

The rearrangement links TRBV29-1 to TRBJ2-5, with D maybe TRBD1 (5 bases). This CDR3 has 13 residues. The germline V and J ends were trimmed by 3 bases and 0 bases, with 8 bases remaining between them. From germline, CDR1 is SQVTM and CDR2 ANQGSEA. In DNA, the CDR3 is TGCAGCGTTGACCCGGACAACCAAGAGACCCAGTACTTC. Its protein product is CSVDPDNQETQYF.

This clonotype was found a few times. The chain links TRBV27 to TRBJ1-6; D not resolved. Germline assignment: CDR1 MNHEY and CDR2 SMNVEV (reference sequence). V lost 5 bases and J 7 bases, leaving 18 bases between the germline ends. This CDR3 is built from 16 residues. The CDR3 protein is CASSTHSLNSNSPLHF. The CDR3 region has the DNA TGTGCCAGCAGTACCCATTCGCTGAACTCAAATTCACCCCTCCACTTT.

This clonotype came up many times. The V gene is TRBV11-2, the J gene TRBJ1-1; weak D call: TRBD1 (5 bases). From germline, CDR1 is SGHAT and CDR2 FQNNGV. Trimming pared 3 bases from V and 4 bases from J, leaving 15 bases between. The CDR3 is made up of 15 amino acids. The CDR3 spells CASSFARGSGTEAFF. The CDR3 DNA sequence: TGTGCCAGCAGCTTTGCGAGGGGCTCGGGCACTGAAGCTTTCTTT.

This clonotype was found many times. V gene TRBV12-3 or TRBV12-4 combines with J gene TRBJ1-5; D uncertain. The CDR3 runs to 13 residues. V lost 0 bases and J 4 bases, leaving 4 bases between the germline ends. CDR3 loop: CASSLAENQPQHF. In nucleotides, the CDR3 is TGTGCCAGCAGTTTAGCCGAGAATCAGCCCCAGCATTTT.

In its sample, this clonotype was seen many times. The rearrangement links TRBV11-3 to TRBJ2-3, with D uncertain. The CDR3 length is 13 residues. Germline V gene lookup returns CDR1 SGHNT and CDR2 YENEEA. Deletions cut 4 bases from V and 4 bases from J, with 9 bases between. The CDR3: CASSSTGSDTQYF. CDR3 DNA sequence: TGTGCCAGCAGCTCGACTGGGTCAGATACGCAGTATTTT.

This clonotype has ten or more counts. The chain has TRBV6-1 and TRBJ1-5; 8 nucleotides align to TRBD1. The CDR3 is 17 residues long. V was pared by 6 bases and J by 4 bases, with 14 bases of the junction left unmatched. CDR1 is MNHNS, CDR2 SASEGT, per germline. The CDR3 coding sequence is TGTGCCAGCAGGATATCGGTCTCCGGGACAGGAAATCAGCCCCAGCATTTT. Protein sequence: CASRISVSGTGNQPQHF.

Of note for this clonotype: A much more abundant neighbour one base away suggests this may be a read error. Without the conserved terminal phenylalanine or tryptophan, this CDR3 likely stems from a read error. This chain links TRBV14 with TRBJ1-1; D is possibly TRBD1 (5 bases). V was cut by 2 bases and J by 4 bases, with 11 bases left in between. Germline V gene lookup returns CDR1 SGHDN and CDR2 FVKESK. The CDR3 has 14 amino acids. The CDR3 DNA sequence: TGTGCCAGCAGCCAATACCCCGGGGGCACTGAAGCTTTCCTT. It translates to CASSQYPGGTEAFL.

The chain has TRBV6-2 or TRBV6-3 and TRBJ1-1; TRBD1 might be the D (5 bases). There are 12 residues in the CDR3. Germline V CDR1 and CDR2: MNHEY, SVGEGT. Trimming removed 5 bases at V and 6 bases at J, with 10 bases between. In DNA form, the CDR3 reads TGTGCCAGCAGTCGCGCGACAGCTGAAGCTTTCTTT. Protein: CASSRATAEAFF.

A few counts support this clonotype. The chain joins TRBV30 to TRBJ2-2; 7 bases are shared with TRBD1. Germline CDR1 is GTSNPN and CDR2 is SVGIG (reference sequence). J was trimmed by 3 bases and V by 0 bases; bases with no gene match: 4. The CDR3 totals 15 residues. The CDR3 sequence is CAWSVLRGYTGELFF. CDR3 nucleotides: TGTGCCTGGAGTGTCCTCAGGGGGTACACCGGGGAGCTGTTTTTT.

For this clonotype: Just one base apart from a much larger clone, this may be a read error. The gene calls are TRBV6-1 and TRBJ1-6, with a weak D call TRBD1 (5 bases). Germline values: CDR1 MNHNS, CDR2 SASEGT. The length of the CDR3 is 14 residues. The CDR3 DNA follows: TGTGCCTGCAGTCCCCTGACAGTTGATTCACCCCTCCACTTT. Amino acids: CACSPLTVDSPLHF.

Here the CDR3 DNA reads TGTGCCAGTAGAAAAGAGGGGTCTTTCGAGACCCAGTACTTC. Residues: CASRKEGSFETQYF. V usage is TRBV19 and J usage is TRBJ2-5; TRBD1 or TRBD2 may be the D gene (5 bases each). Trimming took 6 bases from V and 5 from J, leaving 16 bases between them. Germline V gene lookup returns CDR1 LNHDA and CDR2 SQIVND (reference sequence). This CDR3 spans 14 amino acids.

This clonotype was seen just once. V gene TRBV6-1 combines with J gene TRBJ1-3; D uncertain. The CDR3 totals 15 residues. Trimming removed 2 bases from V and 1 base from J, with 9 bases in between. Germline V gene lookup returns CDR1 MNHNS and CDR2 SASEGT. CDR3 in DNA: TGTGCCAGCAGTGAACAACCGAGATCTGGAAACACCATATATTTT. Amino acid sequence: CASSEQPRSGNTIYF.

This clonotype was seen at least ten times. The genes are TRBV12-3 or TRBV12-4 and TRBJ1-6; D is ambiguous. Trimming left V 7 bases short and J 0 bases short, with 16 bases between. CDR3 length: 17 residues. Written as DNA, the CDR3 is TGTGCCAGCACCTCCCGGACCGTTAGCTCCTATAATTCACCCCTCCACTTT. Residues: CASTSRTVSSYNSPLHF.

This clonotype showed up many times. This chain joins TRBV5-7 and TRBJ2-7; TRBD1 agrees at 7 bases. TRBV5-7 is an ORF, and what it does is uncertain. V was clipped by 3 bases and J by 2 bases; unmatched bases: 8. This CDR3 comprises 15 residues. CDR3 sequence reads: CASSSKPGQPYEQYV. The CDR3 nucleotides are TGTGCCAGCAGCTCGAAACCGGGACAGCCCTACGAGCAGTACGTC.

This clonotype was recorded at least ten times. The V gene is TRBV19, the J gene TRBJ2-1, with 7 bases identical to TRBD2. The CDR3 has 15 amino acids. Germline V CDR1 and CDR2: LNHDA, SQIVND (reference sequence). The V and J ends lost 3 bases and 4 bases, in that order; junction bases with no gene match: 6. The CDR3 here is CASSIGSGFYNEQFF. The DNA of the CDR3 is TGTGCCAGTAGTATTGGTAGCGGGTTTTACAATGAGCAGTTCTTC.

This clonotype was observed a single time. This chain uses TRBV10-3 with TRBJ2-7; 14 bases are shared with TRBD2. The CDR3 is 15 residues long. V gave up 2 bases and J gave up 7 bases; unmatched junction bases: 4. Per germline, CDR1 ENHRY and CDR2 SYGVKD. Here the CDR3 DNA reads TGTGCCATCAGTGAGGGACTAGCGGGAGGCGGAGAGCAGTACTTC. Protein product: CAISEGLAGGGEQYF.

This chain's CDR3 is CASSSWVGVETQYF. CDR3 in DNA: TGTGCCAGCAGCTCCTGGGTGGGGGTAGAGACCCAGTACTTC. This chain links TRBV7-2 with TRBJ2-5, with D perhaps assigned TRBD1 or TRBD2 (5 bases each). This CDR3 is 14 amino acids long. Trimming pared 4 bases from V and 4 bases from J, leaving 13 bases between. Germline loops: CDR1 SGHTA, CDR2 FQGNSA.

The V call is TRBV6-1, the J call TRBJ2-7, with 7 bases matching TRBD2. The CDR3 runs to 13 residues. Germline CDR1 is MNHNS and CDR2 is SASEGT. V shed 10 bases and J 1 base; nucleotides not matched to a gene: 7. The CDR3, as DNA: TGTGCCATTTCGCCGGGGGGATCCTACGAGCAGTACGTC. Its protein product is CAISPGGSYEQYV.

This clonotype occurred many times. V usage is TRBV27 and J usage is TRBJ2-1; the match to TRBD2 covers 11 bases. The V and J ends lost 4 bases and 0 bases, in that order; junction bases with no gene match: 5. Germline lookup yields CDR1 MNHEY and CDR2 SMNVEV (reference sequence). This CDR3 contains 17 residues. CDR3 sequence reads: CASSWTSGRNSYNEQFF. The CDR3 bases are TGTGCCAGCAGTTGGACTAGCGGGCGTAACTCCTACAATGAGCAGTTCTTC.

The chain recombines TRBV7-2 with TRBJ2-1; 8 positions match TRBD2. Germline V CDR1 and CDR2: SGHTA, FQGNSA. CDR3 length: 15 amino acids. The V gene end was trimmed by 0 bases and the J gene end by 8 bases; junction bases not matched to a gene: 6. The CDR3 here is CASSLALTSGDEQFF. The CDR3 region has the DNA TGTGCCAGCAGCTTAGCGCTTACTAGCGGCGATGAGCAGTTCTTC. The full variable domain, completed using reference TRBV7-2 and TRBJ2-1, is GAGVSQSPSNKVTEKGKDVELRCDPISGHTALYWYRQSLGQGLEFLIYFQGNSAPDKSGLPSDRFSAERTGGSVSTLTIQRTQQEDSAVYLCASSLALTSGDEQFFGPGTRLTVL.